Only a few counts were recorded for the clone carrying this T cell receptor beta chain. Its antigen is not identified. This sample was taken from a study of post-analysis software for immune sequencing data. About the study: Included among the disease courses, which were recorded for the cohort, were relapsing-remitting, secondary progressive and progressive-relapsing multiple sclerosis.

Unique molecular identifiers were present in the TCR beta cDNA libraries. The source material, 1 to 10 million T cells, gave rise to approximately 520,000 cDNA molecules. MiXCR was run by TCRdb on the PCR reads, yielding one entry per CDR3 protein. Among roughly 800,000 distinct CDR3 sequences listed, 46% were seen once. Study-level results: The F measure placed samples prepared in the same batch into strongly shared clusters. People with multiple sclerosis had a significantly lower normalized Chao1 diversity than controls did. Among 5 or 6 TRBV segments more frequent in patients than controls were TRBV5-6, TRBV5-1 and TRBV20-1.

Germline V CDR1 and CDR2: DFQATT, SNEGSKA (reference sequence). The CDR3 spans 12 residues. This sequence was found in a girl aged 10 to 17 with multiple sclerosis. The chain recombines TRBV20-1 with TRBJ2-4, with 7 bases fitting TRBD1. Judging by the DNA end, TRBJ2-7 fits better; the J call may be wrong. The sample taken for sequencing was blood. This chain's CDR3 is CSARDSFYEQYF. CDR3 DNA sequence: TGCAGTGCGAGGGACAGTTTCTACGAGCAGTACTTC.